The entry that follows covers one T cell receptor beta chain sequence. This CDR3 has 15 residues. V was cut by 2 bases and J by 4 bases, with 14 bases left in between. Germline-derived CDR1 and CDR2 are SGHVS and FNYEAQ. These data originate in a study of T cells after yellow fever vaccination. Each CDR3 protein is one row after TCRdb ran MiXCR on the 5' RACE reads. Of some 120,000 distinct CDR3 sequences detected, about 16% appear once; the ten largest clones hold 43%. The sample consisted of CD8+ T cells sorted from PBMCs, taken 5 days after the yellow fever booster vaccination. This clonotype originated in a young man who received the YFV17D yellow fever vaccine. The chain couples TRBV7-6 to TRBJ1-1; tentatively, D is TRBD1 (6 bases). The CDR3 coding sequence is TGTGCCAGCAGCTTAACAGGGCGCTTGGGCACTGAAGCTTTCTTT. Its protein is CASSLTGRLGTEAFF. Full variable domain (rest looked up from reference TRBV7-6 and TRBJ1-1): GAGVSQSPRYKVTKRGQDVALRCDPISGHVSLYWYRQALGQGPEFLTYFNYEAQQDKSGLPNDRFSAERPEGSISTLTIQRTEQRDSAMYRCASSLTGRLGTEAFFGQGTRLTVV.